These T cell receptor beta chains were read from a single sample in a study of blood T cell repertoires in COVID-19. Produced via immunoSEQ multiplex PCR; TCRdb's table is partial and in-frame only. Among 45,000 to 65,000 clones listed, 82% were seen once. The sequencing sample was made of peripheral blood. These receptors were taken from a man aged 55 to 70 with acute or convalescent COVID-19. CDR3s include the opening cysteine and the closing phenylalanine or tryptophan.

v_call,cdr3_aa
TRBV24-1,CATSDQNRGYEQYF
TRBV18,CASSPRAESEKLFF
TRBV5-1,CASSLGLLNTEAFF
TRBV29-1,CSVGERSNGYTF
TRBV28,CASSSDSPLHF
TRBV7-9,CASSPRLAGGPGELFF
TRBV12-5,CASGPGQGFTGELFF
TRBV18,CASSPQTLNTGELFF
TRBV5-1,CASSLGQSGETQYF
TRBV5-6,CASSLWDRGSPNYGYTF
TRBV5-1,CASSLAEAGGPREQFF
TRBV24-1,CATSGTTGGGIYGYTF
TRBV21-1,CASSNRPSGGARGETQYF
TRBV2,CASRGIVGLYGYTF
TRBV19,CASSLRTGEYDQPQHF
TRBV19,CASSMGQPTTDTQYF
TRBV24-1,CATSDWLAGAPGELFF
TRBV4-2,CASSQGGTGFGYTF
TRBV28,CASSVLTGGHTEAFF
TRBV4-1,CASSHPPLTGVNSPLHF
TRBV5-1,CASSLEARNIQYF
TRBV2,CASSQAGASYGYTF
TRBV6-1,CASSEGGQVYEQYF
TRBV9,CASSTLAGAYNEQFF
TRBV9,CASSSGDYYNEQFF
TRBV29-1,CSVGDQPQHF
TRBV28,CAIRGDYGYTF
TRBV21-1,CASSKKVGGGTQYF
TRBV10-3,CAISTVGAGSIDTQYF
TRBV28,CASRVARQSLNTDTQYF
TRBV28,CASSLLPGANYGYTF
TRBV4-1,CASSSPRGGVNTGELFF
TRBV29-1,CSVQKGAGYNEQFF
TRBV4-2,CASSQPVQEGNADTQYF
TRBV19,CASSIGIQTVYGYTF
TRBV12-5,CASGTPRTSGNNEQFF
TRBV28,CASRRTGVDEKLFF
TRBV6-1,CASSEIWASGLAKNIQYF
TRBV7-9,CASSFQGYGYTF